The clone carrying this T cell receptor (beta chain) was detected only once. The sample belongs to a study of blood T cell repertoires in COVID-19. Study summary: Acute and convalescent COVID-19 specimens originated in the United States, Italy and Spain. PBMCs, B-cell-depleted T cells, or T cells provided the cDNA or gDNA that made up the material.

This CDR3 contains 13 residues. V shed 10 bases, J shed 6 bases, and the junction held 7 bases outside the gene matches. Germline values: CDR1 LNHDA, CDR2 SQIVND (reference sequence). As originally analysed: Amplification of reference gene primers was used by the study to estimate nucleated cell counts. Repertoires were generated with immunoSEQ multiplex PCR, while TCRdb's copy carries only in-frame clones and drops some. Clone size and V and J calls were adopted from that table, with D and trimming inferred from the DNA. The sample yields around 72,000 clones, 80% to 85% seen once. This TCR came from a woman in her fifties or sixties with acute or convalescent COVID-19. The sequenced sample consisted of peripheral blood. J is TRBJ1-5 and V is TRBV19, with 9 bases fitting TRBD1. In DNA form, the CDR3 reads TGTGCCACCAACAGGGGGCGAGGTCAGCCCCAGCATTTT. Protein: CATNRGRGQPQHF.